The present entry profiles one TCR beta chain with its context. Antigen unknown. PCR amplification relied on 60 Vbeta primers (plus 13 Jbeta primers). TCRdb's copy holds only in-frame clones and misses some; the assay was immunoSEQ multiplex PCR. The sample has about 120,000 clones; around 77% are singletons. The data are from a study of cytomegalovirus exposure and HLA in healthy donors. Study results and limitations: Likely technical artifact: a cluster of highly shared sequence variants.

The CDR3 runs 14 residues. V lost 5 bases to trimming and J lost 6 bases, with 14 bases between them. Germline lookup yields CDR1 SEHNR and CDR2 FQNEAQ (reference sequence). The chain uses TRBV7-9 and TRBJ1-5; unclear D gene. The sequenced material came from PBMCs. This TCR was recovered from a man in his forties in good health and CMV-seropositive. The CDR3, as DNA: TGTGCCAGCAGCCAGGAAACCCCTGGTCAGCCCCAGCATTTT. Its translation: CASSQETPGQPQHF.